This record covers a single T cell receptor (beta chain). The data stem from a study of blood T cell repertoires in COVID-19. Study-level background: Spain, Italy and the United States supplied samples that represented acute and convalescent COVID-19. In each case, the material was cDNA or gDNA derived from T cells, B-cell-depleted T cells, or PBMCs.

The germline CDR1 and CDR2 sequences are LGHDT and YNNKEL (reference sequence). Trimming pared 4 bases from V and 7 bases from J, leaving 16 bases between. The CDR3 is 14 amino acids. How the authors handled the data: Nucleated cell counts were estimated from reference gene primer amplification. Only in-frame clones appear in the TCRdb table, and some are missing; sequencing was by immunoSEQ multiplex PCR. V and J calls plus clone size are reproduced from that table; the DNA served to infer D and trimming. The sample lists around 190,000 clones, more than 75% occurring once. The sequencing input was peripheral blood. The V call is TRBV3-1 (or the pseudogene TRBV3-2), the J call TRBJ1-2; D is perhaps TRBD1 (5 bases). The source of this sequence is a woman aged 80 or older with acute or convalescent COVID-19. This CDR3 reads CASSPRTAGGGYTF. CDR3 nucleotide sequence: TGTGCCAGCAGCCCACGGACCGCCGGGGGTGGCTACACCTTC.